The 13 T cell receptor beta chains below all came from one sample that was sequenced in a study of cytomegalovirus exposure and HLA in healthy donors. Primers: 60 Vbeta forward and 13 Jbeta reverse. Generated by immunoSEQ multiplex PCR, the TCRdb table keeps only in-frame clones and is missing some. Of roughly 150,000 clones listed, around 82% are singletons. Sequences were obtained from PBMCs. The receptors originated from a woman in her fifties or sixties in good health and CMV-seropositive.

This chain connects TRBV6-1 to TRBJ2-7, with TRBD2 as a possible D gene (5 bases). From germline, CDR1 is MNHNS and CDR2 SASEGT. The V end lost 7 bases, the J end lost 6 bases, and 19 bases lay between the germline ends. This CDR3 region has 14 residues. CDR3 sequence (DNA): TGTGCCAGCACCGGGGAGCCCATCATATCCGAGCAGTACTTC. Translating it yields CASTGEPIISEQYF.

The chain couples TRBV10-3 to TRBJ2-7, with TRBD1 as a possible D gene (5 bases). Germline V lookup: CDR1 ENHRY, CDR2 SYGVKD. Trimming pared 6 bases from V and 5 bases from J, leaving 11 bases between. CDR3 size: 12 residues. CDR3: CAIREQDHEQYF. CDR3 nucleotide sequence: TGTGCCATCAGAGAACAGGACCACGAGCAGTACTTC.

The chain has TRBV4-3 and TRBJ1-2, with D tentatively TRBD1 (5 bases). Per germline, CDR1 LGHNA and CDR2 YSLEER. Trimming took 1 base from V and 5 from J, leaving 11 bases between them. The CDR3 sequence is 14 residues long. The CDR3 nucleotides read TGCGCCAGCAGCCAAGGCAGGGCCTGGTATGGCTACACCTTC. Amino acids: CASSQGRAWYGYTF.

This clone was observed once. The chain recombines TRBV7-2 with TRBJ1-1; D is unresolved. Trimming removed 2 bases from V and 1 base from J, with 11 bases in between. CDR3 length equals 15 residues. Germline V gene lookup returns CDR1 SGHTA and CDR2 FQGNSA. The CDR3, as DNA: TGTGCCAGCAGCTTATCGCAGGATAGGAACACTGAAGCTTTCTTT. Translation: CASSLSQDRNTEAFF.

This chain uses TRBV6-1 with TRBJ1-2, with D hard to call. Germline-derived CDR1 and CDR2 are MNHNS and SASEGT. V lost 11 bases, J lost 6 bases, and 13 bases lay in between. The CDR3 length is 11 residues. The DNA for the CDR3 is TGTGCCTGCAAAGCCTTGGATGGCTACACCTTC. It encodes CACKALDGYTF.

The sample holds one count of this clone. The rearrangement joins TRBV29-1 to TRBJ2-3, with a weak D call TRBD2 (5 bases). The V and J ends lost 4 bases and 7 bases respectively, with 12 bases between them. This CDR3 spans 12 amino acids. The germline V gene encodes CDR1 SQVTM and CDR2 ANQGSEA. This CDR3 is CSVALGENTQYF. The CDR3 DNA reads TGCAGCGTTGCCCTCGGGGAAAATACGCAGTATTTT.

This chain connects TRBV19 to TRBJ1-5; 9 bases agree with TRBD1. This CDR3 contains 16 residues. The trim removed 5 bases at V and 0 bases at J, leaving 5 bases unmatched. Germline V lookup: CDR1 LNHDA, CDR2 SQIVND (reference sequence). The CDR3 region is CASSSQGALSNQPQHF. The CDR3 DNA follows: TGTGCCAGTAGTTCACAGGGGGCTCTTAGCAATCAGCCCCAGCATTTT.

The genes are TRBV10-1 and TRBJ2-3; D not resolved. The V and J ends lost 0 bases and 2 bases respectively, with 3 bases between them. Germline loops: CDR1 WNHNN, CDR2 SYGVQD (reference sequence). CDR3 length: 13 residues. The CDR3 nucleotides are TGCGCCAGCAGTGAGTCTCTCACAGATACGCAGTATTTT. Encoded protein: CASSESLTDTQYF.

V usage is TRBV11-2 and J usage is TRBJ1-3, with unresolved D. Germline assignment: CDR1 SGHAT and CDR2 FQNNGV. V was shortened by 1 base and J by 0 bases, with 7 bases between the two germline ends. The CDR3 is 15 amino acids. CDR3 bases: TGTGCCAGCAGCTTAGGGGGAGTCTCTGGAAACACCATATATTTT. As protein: CASSLGGVSGNTIYF. Combining the CDR3 with reference TRBV11-2 and TRBJ1-3 gives the whole variable domain EAGVAQSPRYKIIEKRQSVAFWCNPISGHATLYWYQQILGQGPKLLIQFQNNGVVDDSQLPKDRFSAERLKGVDSTLKIQPAKLEDSAVYLCASSLGGVSGNTIYFGEGSWLTVV.

This chain links TRBV6-1 with TRBJ1-4; D remains unclear. CDR3 length: 16 amino acids. Germline values: CDR1 MNHNS, CDR2 SASEGT. Trimming pared 4 bases from V and 9 bases from J, leaving 21 bases between. CDR3 in amino acids: CASSGGDPLLSQKLFF. DNA of the CDR3: TGTGCCAGCAGTGGCGGCGACCCCCTACTTTCCCAAAAACTGTTTTTT.

The V call is TRBV5-6, the J call TRBJ2-1; 10 nucleotides align to TRBD1. Germline loops: CDR1 SGHDT, CDR2 YYEEEE. The ends lost 2 bases at V and 6 bases at J; junction bases unmatched: 8. The CDR3 contains 16 residues. The CDR3 nucleotides are TGTGCCAGCAGCTTCCTGACAGGGGGCGCGTCCAATGAGCAGTTCTTC. Protein sequence: CASSFLTGGASNEQFF. The full variable domain, completed using reference TRBV5-6 and TRBJ2-1, is DAGVTQSPTHLIKTRGQQVTLRCSPKSGHDTVSWYQQALGQGPQFIFQYYEEEERQRGNFPDRFSGHQFPNYSSELNVNALLLGDSALYLCASSFLTGGASNEQFFGPGTRLTVL.

This chain joins TRBV2 and TRBJ1-5; no clear D. V dropped 7 bases and J dropped 0 bases, with 7 bases sitting between them. The CDR3 runs to 13 residues. Germline V gene lookup returns CDR1 SNHLY and CDR2 FYNNEI. This CDR3 is CASKGVSNQPQHF. The DNA of the CDR3 is TGTGCCAGCAAGGGAGTTAGCAATCAGCCCCAGCATTTT.

V usage is TRBV6-6 and J usage is TRBJ1-1, with D unresolved. CDR1 MNHNY and CDR2 SVGAGI come from the germline V gene (reference sequence). V dropped 6 bases and J dropped 8 bases, with 13 bases sitting between them. The CDR3 extends over 12 amino acids. This chain's CDR3 is CASSHTGGEAFF. CDR3 bases: TGTGCCAGCAGCCACACCGGCGGGGAAGCTTTCTTT.